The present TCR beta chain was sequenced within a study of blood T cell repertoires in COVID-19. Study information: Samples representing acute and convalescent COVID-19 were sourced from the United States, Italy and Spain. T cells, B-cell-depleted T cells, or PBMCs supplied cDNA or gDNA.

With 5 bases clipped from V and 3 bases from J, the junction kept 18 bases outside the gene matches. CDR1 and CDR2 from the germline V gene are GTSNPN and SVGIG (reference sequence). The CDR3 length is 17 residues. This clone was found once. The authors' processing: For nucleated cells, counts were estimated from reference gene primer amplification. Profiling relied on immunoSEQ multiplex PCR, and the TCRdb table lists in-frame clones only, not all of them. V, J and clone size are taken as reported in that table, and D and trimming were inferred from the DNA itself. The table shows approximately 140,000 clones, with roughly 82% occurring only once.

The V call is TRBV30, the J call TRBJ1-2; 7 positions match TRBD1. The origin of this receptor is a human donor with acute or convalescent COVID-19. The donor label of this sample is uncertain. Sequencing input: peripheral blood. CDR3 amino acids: CAWGFRNRYRGDYGYTF. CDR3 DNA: TGTGCCTGGGGATTCCGAAATAGGTACAGGGGCGACTATGGCTACACCTTC.